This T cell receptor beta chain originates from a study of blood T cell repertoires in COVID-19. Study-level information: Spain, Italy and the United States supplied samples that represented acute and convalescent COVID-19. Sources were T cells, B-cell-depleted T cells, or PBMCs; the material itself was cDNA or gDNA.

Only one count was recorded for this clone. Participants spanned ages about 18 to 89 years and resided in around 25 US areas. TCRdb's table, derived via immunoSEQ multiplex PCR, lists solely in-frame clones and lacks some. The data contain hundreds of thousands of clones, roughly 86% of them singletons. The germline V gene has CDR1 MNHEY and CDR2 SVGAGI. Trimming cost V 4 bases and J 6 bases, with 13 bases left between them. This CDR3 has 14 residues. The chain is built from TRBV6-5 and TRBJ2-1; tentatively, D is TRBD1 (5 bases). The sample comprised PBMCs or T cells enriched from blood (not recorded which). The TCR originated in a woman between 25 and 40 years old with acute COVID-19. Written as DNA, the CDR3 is TGTGCCAGCAGTTGGTCACAGGTCGGCAATGAGCAGTTCTTC. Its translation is CASSWSQVGNEQFF.